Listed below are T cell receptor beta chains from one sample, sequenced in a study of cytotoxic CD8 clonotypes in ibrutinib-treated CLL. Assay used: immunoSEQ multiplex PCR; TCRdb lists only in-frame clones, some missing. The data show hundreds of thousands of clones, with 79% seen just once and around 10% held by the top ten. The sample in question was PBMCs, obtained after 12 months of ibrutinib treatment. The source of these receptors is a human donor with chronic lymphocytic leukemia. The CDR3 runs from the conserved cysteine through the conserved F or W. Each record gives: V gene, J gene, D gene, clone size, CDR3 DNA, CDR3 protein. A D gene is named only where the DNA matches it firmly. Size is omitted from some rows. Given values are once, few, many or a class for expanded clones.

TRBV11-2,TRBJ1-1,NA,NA,TGTGCCAGCAGCGTGGATAACACTGAAGCTTTCTTT,CASSVDNTEAFF
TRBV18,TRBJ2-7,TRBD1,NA,TGTGCCAGCTCACAGACAGGGGTTTACGAGCAGTACTTC,CASSQTGVYEQYF
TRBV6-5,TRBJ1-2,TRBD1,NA,TGTGCCAGCAGTTACTCCCCTACAGGGGTCTATGGCTACACCTTC,CASSYSPTGVYGYTF
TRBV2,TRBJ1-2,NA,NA,TGTGCCAGCAGCCTCCCCCGGGGGGCAGGCTATAGCTACACCTTC,CASSLPRGAGYSYTF
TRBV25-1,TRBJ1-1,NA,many,TGTGCCAGCAGTACGCACGGGGGGCAGGATGCTTTCTTT,CASSTHGGQDAFF
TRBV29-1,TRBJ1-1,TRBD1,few,TGCAGCGTTGATAAGGGACAGGGGAGCACTGAAGCTTTCTTT,CSVDKGQGSTEAFF
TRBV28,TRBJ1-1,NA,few,NA,CASTQYFGVETEAFF
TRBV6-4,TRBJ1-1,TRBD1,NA,TGTGCCAGCAGTTCTGGGACAGGGGTCGCTTTCTTT,CASSSGTGVAFF
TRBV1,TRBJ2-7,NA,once,TGCACCAGCAGCCAACTTAGCGGGACTGGGCCCTACGAGCAGTACTTC,CTSSQLSGTGPYEQYF
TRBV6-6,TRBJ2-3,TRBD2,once,TGTGCCAGCAGGGACCACGTAGCGGGGGATACGCAGTATTTT,CASRDHVAGDTQYF
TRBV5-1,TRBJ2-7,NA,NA,TGCGCCAGCAGCTTGGGAGGGGGGTACGAGCAGTACTTC,CASSLGGGYEQYF
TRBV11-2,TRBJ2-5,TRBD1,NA,TGTGCCAGCAGCTTAGATTTAGGGACAGCCTTCCAAGAGACCCAGTACTTC,CASSLDLGTAFQETQYF
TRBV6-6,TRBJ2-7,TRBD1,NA,TGTGCCAGCAGTAACCGGGACAGGGGATACGAGCAGTACTTC,CASSNRDRGYEQYF
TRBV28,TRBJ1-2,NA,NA,TGTGCCAGCAGTTCTACCCAATATGGCTACACCTTC,CASSSTQYGYTF
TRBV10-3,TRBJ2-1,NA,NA,TGTGCCATCAGGGGGACGGAGAACAATGAGCAGTTCTTC,CAIRGTENNEQFF
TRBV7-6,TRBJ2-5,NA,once,TGTGCCAGCAGCTCCTACCAGGGAGCGGAGACCCAGTACTTC,CASSSYQGAETQYF
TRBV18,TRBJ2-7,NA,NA,TGTGCCAGCTCACCAGGGTCGGCTCGGGTTGACGAGCAGTACTTC,CASSPGSARVDEQYF
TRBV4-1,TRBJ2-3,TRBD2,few,TGCGCCAGCAGCCAAGATAGGTCTGAGGGACTAGCGGGTCGTACGCAGTATTTT,CASSQDRSEGLAGRTQYF
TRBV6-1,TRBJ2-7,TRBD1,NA,TGTGCCAGCAGTGGGCCACCGGGACAGGGGGCTCGGTACGAGCAGTACTTC,CASSGPPGQGARYEQYF
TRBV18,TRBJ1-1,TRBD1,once,TGTGCCAGCTCACCACGCTCCTGGACAGGTCTGAGATCGGGGATGAACACTGAAGCTTTCTTT,CASSPRSWTGLRSGMNTEAFF
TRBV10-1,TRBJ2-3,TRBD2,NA,TGCGCCAGCGCGGGGGTGGAAACAGATACGCAGTATTTT,CASAGVETDTQYF
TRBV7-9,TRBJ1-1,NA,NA,TGTGCCAGCAGCTTAGGTGGTCTCAGTCTTATCCTTGCTGAAGCTTTCTTT,CASSLGGLSLILAEAFF
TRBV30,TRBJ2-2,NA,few,TGTGCCTGGGTTAGACAGTCGAACACCGGGGAGCTGTTTTTT,CAWVRQSNTGELFF
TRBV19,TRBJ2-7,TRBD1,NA,TGTGCCAGTGAATCGGGACAGGGTAGCTACGAGCAGTACTTC,CASESGQGSYEQYF
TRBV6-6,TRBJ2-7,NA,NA,TGTGCCAGCAGTAACCCGGGACCTAGGGACGAGCAGTACTTC,CASSNPGPRDEQYF
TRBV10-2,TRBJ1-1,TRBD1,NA,TGCGCCAGCAGATCACAGGGGGCGAGCACTGAAGCTTTCTTT,CASRSQGASTEAFF
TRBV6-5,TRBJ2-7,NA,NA,TGTGCCAGCAGCGCCCCCCGGGACGTCGGGTACGAGCAGTACTTC,CASSAPRDVGYEQYF
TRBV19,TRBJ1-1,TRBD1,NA,TGTGCCAGTAAAGGACAGGGGGCTGGCACTGAAGCTTTCTTT,CASKGQGAGTEAFF
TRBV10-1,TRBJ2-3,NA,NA,TGCGCCAGCAGTGAGGACTGGGCGAATACGCAGTATTTT,CASSEDWANTQYF
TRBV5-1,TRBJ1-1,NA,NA,TGCGCCAGCAGCCGGATGAACACTGAAGCTTTCTTT,CASSRMNTEAFF
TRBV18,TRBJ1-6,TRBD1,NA,TGTGCCAGCTCGCAGGGACAGTACTTAGGTTCACCCCTCCACTTT,CASSQGQYLGSPLHF
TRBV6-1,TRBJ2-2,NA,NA,TGTGCCAGCAGTGAAGCGTTAGGGGCTGCCGGGGAGCTGTTTTTT,CASSEALGAAGELFF
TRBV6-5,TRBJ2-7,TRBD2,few,TGTGCCAGCACTGCGGGACTAGCGGGGTACGAGCAGTACTTC,CASTAGLAGYEQYF
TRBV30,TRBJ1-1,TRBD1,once,TGTGCCTGGGCCGGGACAGGGGGATTAGCTTTCTTT,CAWAGTGGLAFF
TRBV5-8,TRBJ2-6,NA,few,TGTGCCAGCAGCTGGAACGCCGGGACGCAAAAAGCCTCTGGGGCCAACGTCCTGACTTTC,CASSWNAGTQKASGANVLTF
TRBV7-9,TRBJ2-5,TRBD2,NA,TGTGCCAGCAGCTTAGGGACTAGCGGGGTACAAGAGACCCAGTACTTC,CASSLGTSGVQETQYF
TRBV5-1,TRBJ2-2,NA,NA,TGCGCCAGCAGCTTGAGGAGTACGCCGAACACCGGGGAGCTGTTTTTT,CASSLRSTPNTGELFF
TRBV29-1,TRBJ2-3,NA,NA,TGCAGCGCACGATTACCCTGGGGCACAGATACGCAGTATTTT,CSARLPWGTDTQYF
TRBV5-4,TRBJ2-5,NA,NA,TGTGCCAGCAGCTTGGGTGGGGGGATGGAAGAGACCCAGTACTTC,CASSLGGGMEETQYF
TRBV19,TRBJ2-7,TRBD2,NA,TGTGCCAGTAGTATTGGCGGGTCGACTAGCAGAGCTAACTACGAGCAGTACTTC,CASSIGGSTSRANYEQYF
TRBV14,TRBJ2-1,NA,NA,TGTGCCAGCAGCCAAGTTTCTAGTTACAATGAGCAGTTCTTC,CASSQVSSYNEQFF
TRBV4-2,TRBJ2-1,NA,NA,TGTGCCAGCAGCCAAGAAGAGGCCTTTAGATCGGATGAGCAGTTCTTC,CASSQEEAFRSDEQFF
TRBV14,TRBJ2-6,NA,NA,TGTGCCAGCAGCCAAGTTTCGAGAGCGGCCTCTGGGGCCAACGTCCTGACTTTC,CASSQVSRAASGANVLTF
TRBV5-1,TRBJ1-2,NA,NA,TGCGCCAGCAGCTTTGGAGGGACCCTTAACTATGGCTACACCTTC,CASSFGGTLNYGYTF
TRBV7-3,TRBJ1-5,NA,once,TGTGCCAGCAGCTTAAATAGGGGCAGAAGCAATCAGCCCCAGCATTTT,CASSLNRGRSNQPQHF
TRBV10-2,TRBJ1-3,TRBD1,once,TGCGCCAGCACCGCGGGACAGGGGAGCTCTGGAAACACCATATATTTT,CASTAGQGSSGNTIYF
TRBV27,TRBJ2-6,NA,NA,TGTGCCAGCTCCAGCGGCTCTGGGGCCAACGTCCTGACTTTC,CASSSGSGANVLTF
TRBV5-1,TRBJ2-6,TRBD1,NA,TGCGCCAGCACAGACAGGGGGTCATCTGGGGCCAACGTCCTGACTTTC,CASTDRGSSGANVLTF
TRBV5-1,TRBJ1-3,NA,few,TGCGCCAGCAGCTTTGGAAACACCATATATTTT,CASSFGNTIYF
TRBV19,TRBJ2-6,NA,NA,TGTGCCAGTAGTGCCAGGGGGGGTTTCTCTGGGGCCAACGTCCTGACTTTC,CASSARGGFSGANVLTF
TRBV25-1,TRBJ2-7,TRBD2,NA,TGTGCCAGCAGTTTAACTAGCGGGGGCTCCTCCTACGAGCAGTACTTC,CASSLTSGGSSYEQYF